Listed below are T cell receptor beta chains from one sample, sequenced in a study of blood T cell repertoires in COVID-19. TCRdb's table, derived via immunoSEQ multiplex PCR, lists solely in-frame clones and lacks some. This sample has 230,000 or so clones, with 80% to 85% found just once. The sequenced sample consisted of PBMCs or T cells enriched from blood (not recorded which). The origin of the receptors is a man between 50 and 59 years old who had recovered from COVID-19. Both conserved end residues are part of each CDR3. A D gene is named only where the DNA matches it firmly.

j_call d_call v_call cdr3_aa
TRBJ1-2 TRBD1 TRBV4-2 CASSQDRGDYYGYTF
TRBJ2-2 TRBD2 TRBV3-1/TRBV3-2 CASSLGLAGTGELFF
TRBJ2-2 TRBD2 TRBV20-1 CSASGTSLAGELFF
TRBJ1-3 TRBD1 TRBV13 CASRRFINNRGSSGNTIYF
TRBJ1-1 TRBD1 TRBV27 CASSGTAANTEAFF
TRBJ1-3 - TRBV12-3/TRBV12-4 CASSSPRTIYF
TRBJ2-1 TRBD2 TRBV28 CASIPPGGGSLDEQFF
TRBJ1-3 - TRBV2 CASSEARGGGNTIYF
TRBJ2-5 - TRBV6-5 CASSRGFSETQYF
TRBJ1-1 TRBD1 TRBV18 CASSPAGQANTEAFF
TRBJ1-3 TRBD1 TRBV5-1 CASSSTGNFGNTIYF
TRBJ1-2 - TRBV18 CASSQNRAYYGYTF
TRBJ1-3 TRBD1 TRBV27 CASSPISDRASGNTIYF
TRBJ1-2 - TRBV6-1 CASSENLGRGMKAYGYTF
TRBJ2-5 - TRBV11-3 CASRGVGQSYETQYF
TRBJ1-1 - TRBV28 CASRITTDIEAFF
TRBJ2-4 - TRBV5-6 CASSTGQAKNIQYF
TRBJ2-1 TRBD1 TRBV10-1 CASSESRGQGHNEQFF
TRBJ2-2 - TRBV19 CASSISGRTNTGELFF
TRBJ2-3 - TRBV19 CASSTLGGVVTDTQYF
TRBJ1-6 - TRBV2 CASRPTQGANSPLHF
TRBJ1-6 - TRBV9 CASSVGGNNSPLHF
TRBJ1-2 - TRBV6-5 CASKRGSNYGYTF
TRBJ2-7 TRBD2 TRBV19 CASSPGAGGPWEQYF
TRBJ2-2 - TRBV5-4 CASSLGRGNTGELFF
TRBJ2-2 TRBD1 TRBV27 CASKATGGGGELFF
TRBJ1-4 TRBD1 TRBV5-1 CASSSRTGSNEKLFF
TRBJ1-5 - TRBV3-1/TRBV3-2 CASSQNSRNQPQHF
TRBJ2-3 TRBD2 TRBV7-2 CASSLDGRGTDTQYF
TRBJ2-5 TRBD1 TRBV28 CASVTGGLETQYF
TRBJ1-2 - TRBV9 CASSGNRVLGYTF
TRBJ1-6 - TRBV27 CASHGGYPYNSPLHF
TRBJ1-1 TRBD1 TRBV5-4 CASSRGQRNTEAFF
TRBJ2-7 - TRBV5-1 CASSWRTVGVGDPPYF
TRBJ2-1 TRBD2 TRBV11-2 CASSLAVGLAGGNEQFF
TRBJ1-1 - TRBV7-9 CASSQGQNTEAFF
TRBJ1-2 - TRBV10-3 CAISGTDYGYTF
TRBJ2-7 - TRBV27 CASSLSSGTYEQYF
TRBJ1-1 - TRBV18 CASSPTGQEAFF
TRBJ1-5 TRBD1 TRBV2 CASSEQGINQPQHF